Listed below are T cell receptor beta chains from one sample, sequenced in a study of shared clonotypes between healthy human individuals. Sequenced by immunoSEQ multiplex PCR; TCRdb stores in-frame clones only, minus some. The sample carries about 700,000 clones, around 72% recorded once. The sequenced material came from memory CD4+ T cells sorted from blood. Receptors originate from a woman between 25 and 40 years old in good health. The CDR3 runs from the conserved cysteine through the conserved F or W. A D gene is named only where the DNA matches it firmly. Expanded clones are given a class, and other clones once, few, many or no size at all.

v_call	j_call	clone_size	d_call	cdr3_nt	cdr3_aa
TRBV11-2	TRBJ2-4	.	.	TGTGCCAGCAGTCAGGACAGAGACATTCAGTACTTC	CASSQDRDIQYF
TRBV29-1	TRBJ2-7	.	TRBD1	TGCAGCATGGGACAGAGATCCTACGAGCAGTACTTC	CSMGQRSYEQYF
TRBV2	TRBJ2-5	.	TRBD1	TGTGCCAGCAGGAGGGACAGCCAAGAGACCCAGTACTTC	CASRRDSQETQYF
TRBV5-1	TRBJ1-3	.	.	TGCGCCAGCAGCTTGGGGACCTCTGGAAACACCATATATTTT	CASSLGTSGNTIYF
TRBV5-8	TRBJ1-1	.	.	TGTGCCAGCAGCGCGGGCCGGTACGTTGAAGCTTTCTTT	CASSAGRYVEAFF
TRBV20-1	TRBJ1-6	.	.	TGCAGTGCTAGATTCAGACAGGCCCACCACTTT	CSARFRQAHHF
TRBV25-1	TRBJ1-2	.	.	TGTGCCAGCAGTGAACCTTCGGGAAACTATGGCTACACCTTC	CASSEPSGNYGYTF
TRBV5-4	TRBJ2-1	.	.	TGTGCCAGCACCCCTTCAGGGCTGTACAATGAGCAGTTCTTC	CASTPSGLYNEQFF
TRBV29-1	TRBJ1-2	.	.	TGCAGCGTTGAAGTAACGTCCCCGTTCTATGGCTACACCTTC	CSVEVTSPFYGYTF
TRBV7-3	TRBJ2-1	.	.	TGTGCCAGCAGCCCCGCCCGGGGGACCTACAATGAGCAGTTCTTC	CASSPARGTYNEQFF
TRBV28	TRBJ2-2	once	TRBD1	TGTGCCAGCACTAGGGGGACAGGGTTCTCCGGGGAGCTGTTTTTT	CASTRGTGFSGELFF
TRBV6-1	TRBJ1-4	.	.	TGTGCCAGCAGTGAGATTTATTTGGGTGAAAAACTGTTTTTT	CASSEIYLGEKLFF
TRBV4-1	TRBJ1-4	many	.	TGCGCCAGCAGCCAAGCCGGTCCATTGGCTAAACTGTTTTTT	CASSQAGPLAKLFF
TRBV10-2	TRBJ1-5	.	.	TGCGCCAGCAGTGGGGAGAACTGGGACGGTAATCAGCCCCAGCATTTT	CASSGENWDGNQPQHF
TRBV5-8	TRBJ2-7	.	.	TGTGCCGCCCCGCGACAGTCCTACGAGCAGTACTTC	CAAPRQSYEQYF